Listed here are 24 T cell receptor beta chains from one sample, sequenced in a study of T cell repertoires in aging, cancer and after chemotherapy. Amplification of TCR beta used genomic DNA extracted from peripheral blood. Multiplex touch-down PCR with TRB-A/B primers amplified rearranged V-D-J TRB sequences. One entry per CDR3 protein results from TCRdb running MiXCR on the multiplex PCR reads. The sample shows some 4,300 distinct CDR3 sequences, over 20% of them seen only once. Input material: blood. The receptor set was obtained from a human donor with a solid tumor.

Worth noting for this clonotype: This sequence may be a read error, since a much larger clone differs from it by one base. V gene TRBV15 combines with J gene TRBJ1-2, with 7 nucleotides matching TRBD1. There are 15 residues in the CDR3. Losses at the gene ends were 1 base for V and 7 bases for J; bases not matched to a gene: 9. Germline lookup yields CDR1 LNHNV and CDR2 YYDKDF (reference sequence). The CDR3 region is CATSRGPTGFSGYTF. Written as DNA, the CDR3 is TGTGCCACCAGCAGAGGCCCGACAGGGTTCAGTGGCTACACCTTC.

With regard to this clonotype: At one end, the junction sequence differs from germline, possibly due to a read error. The chain uses TRBV7-2 and TRBJ2-1; unclear D gene. CDR3 length: 11 amino acids. Germline V lookup: CDR1 SGHTA, CDR2 FQGNSA. The CDR3 DNA reads as TGTGCCAGCAGCTTATGGGTCACCCATAAATTC. As protein: CASSLWVTHKF.

The V call is TRBV10-3, the J call TRBJ2-2; D is unclear. Germline V gene lookup returns CDR1 ENHRY and CDR2 SYGVKD. CDR3 length equals 11 residues. V was pared by 5 bases and J by 3 bases, with 1 base between. CDR3 protein: CAISYTGELFF. The CDR3 DNA follows: TGTGCCATCAGTTACACCGGGGAGCTGTTTTTT.

There are a few counts of this clonotype. The chain has TRBV5-1 and TRBJ2-2; D gene ambiguous. CDR3 length: 15 residues. Trimming shortened V by 0 bases and J by 5 bases, and 11 bases separated the two germline ends. Germline V gene sequence: CDR1 SGHRS, CDR2 YFSETQ. The CDR3: CASSLAVGLTGELFF. The CDR3 DNA follows: TGCGCCAGCAGCTTGGCCGTCGGGCTGACCGGGGAGCTGTTTTTT.

This clonotype was counted a few times. V is TRBV12-3 or TRBV12-4 and J is TRBJ1-1; no firm D call. V lost 4 bases, J lost 11 bases, and 11 bases lay in between. The CDR3 loop spans 11 amino acids. The CDR3 protein is CASSSRAQAFF. In DNA form, the CDR3 reads TGTGCCAGCAGTTCCCGGGCCCAGGCTTTCTTT.

This clonotype was observed a few times. The chain uses TRBV7-9 and TRBJ2-7; 7 bases line up with TRBD1. Germline assignment: CDR1 SEHNR and CDR2 FQNEAQ (reference sequence). The CDR3 is made up of 16 amino acids. Germline trimming cut 2 bases from V and 5 bases from J; bases unmatched to any gene: 12. The CDR3 reads CASSLHEGQPWHEQYF. The CDR3 DNA follows: TGTGCCAGCAGCTTACATGAGGGACAGCCATGGCACGAGCAGTACTTC. Full variable domain (missing parts from reference TRBV7-9 and TRBJ2-7): DTGVSQNPRHKITKRGQNVTFRCDPISEHNRLYWYRQTLGQGPEFLTYFQNEAQLEKSRLLSDRFSAERPKGSFSTLEIQRTEQGDSAMYLCASSLHEGQPWHEQYFGPGTRLTVT.

To note about this clonotype: The junction differs from germline at one of its ends, possibly a read error. In DNA, the CDR3 is TGTGCCAGCGGATTACAGGGATACACTGAAGCTCTCTTT. Protein: CASGLQGYTEALF. This rearrangement joins TRBV12-3 or TRBV12-4 to TRBJ1-1; D is possibly TRBD1 (6 bases). The length of the CDR3 is 13 residues.

This clonotype is labeled medium-sized. CDR3: CASSFGGGGQETQYF. CDR3 in DNA: TGTGCCAGCAGTTTTGGGGGTGGGGGCCAAGAGACCCAGTACTTC. V usage is TRBV12-3 or TRBV12-4 and J usage is TRBJ2-5; D is possibly TRBD1 or TRBD2 (5 bases each). V was cut by 3 bases and J by 1 base, with 12 bases left in between. This CDR3 is built from 15 residues.

By share of the sample, this clonotype is medium-sized (0.01 to 0.1%). The gene calls are TRBV19 and TRBJ1-5; D is unclear. Trimming pared 8 bases from V and 3 bases from J, leaving 14 bases between. CDR1 is LNHDA and CDR2 is SQIVND in the germline V gene (reference sequence). The CDR3 runs 14 residues. DNA for the CDR3: TGTGCCAGTCGACTTAACAGCTACAATCAGCCCCAGCATTTT. This gives the protein CASRLNSYNQPQHF.

This clonotype is judged medium-sized. The rearrangement joins TRBV10-3 to TRBJ2-5; D ambiguous. CDR1 and CDR2 (germline): ENHRY, SYGVKD. CDR3 length: 13 residues. Trimming pared 3 bases from V and 5 bases from J, leaving 10 bases between. The CDR3 here is CAISDPVGETQYF. CDR3 DNA sequence: TGTGCCATCAGTGACCCAGTCGGGGAGACCCAGTACTTC.

This clonotype is medium-sized in the sample. This chain links TRBV6-5 with TRBJ2-3; D gene uncertain. The germline V and J ends were trimmed by 6 bases and 2 bases, with 9 bases remaining between them. This CDR3 is built from 13 residues. The germline CDR1 and CDR2 sequences are MNHEY and SVGAGI. The CDR3 loop is CASRPIYTDTQYF. As DNA, the CDR3 is TGTGCCAGCAGACCTATATACACAGATACGCAGTATTTT.

This clonotype qualifies as medium-sized (0.01 to 0.1%). The chain has TRBV27 and TRBJ2-1; 11 bases are shared with TRBD2. The V gene end was trimmed by 5 bases and the J gene end by 9 bases; junction bases not matched to a gene: 12. This CDR3 is 16 amino acids long. Looked up from germline, CDR1 is MNHEY and CDR2 is SMNVEV (reference sequence). CDR3 region: CASSAKLAGAMGEQFF. Written as DNA, the CDR3 is TGTGCCAGCAGTGCCAAACTAGCGGGGGCAATGGGTGAGCAGTTCTTC.

A word on this clonotype: Being one base from a much bigger clone, this may be a read error. The chain employs TRBV6-5 and TRBJ1-3, with 10 bases fitting TRBD1. CDR3 size: 14 residues. Germline CDR1 reads MNHEY; CDR2 reads SVGAGI. Losses at the gene ends were 7 bases for V and 5 bases for J; bases not matched to a gene: 5. The CDR3 DNA follows: TGTGCCAGCATTTTGACAGGGGGCAGAAACACCATATATTTT. It is translated as CASILTGGRNTIYF.

The chain couples TRBV12-5 to TRBJ2-1; tentative D call: TRBD1 (5 bases). The V end was cut by 8 bases, the J end by 8 bases, with 13 bases between. Germline V gene data show CDR1 as LGHNT and CDR2 as FRNRAP. The CDR3 contains 12 residues. The CDR3 sequence is CASKAVGDEQFF. The CDR3 DNA is TGTGCTAGTAAGGCTGTAGGGGATGAGCAGTTCTTC. The full variable domain, in which reference TRBV12-5 and TRBJ2-1 provide the parts outside the CDR3, is DARVTQTPRHKVTEMGQEVTMRCQPILGHNTVFWYRQTMMQGLELLAYFRNRAPLDDSGMPKDRFSAEMPDATLATLKIQPSEPRDSAVYFCASKAVGDEQFFGPGTRLTVL.

In its sample, this clonotype ranks as large. The chain employs TRBV29-1 and TRBJ2-3; no reliable D call. This CDR3 is 11 amino acids long. V lost 7 bases and J 0 bases, leaving 5 bases between the germline ends. The germline CDR1 and CDR2 sequences are SQVTM and ANQGSEA. Here the CDR3 DNA reads TGCAGCGCCGGAAGCACAGATACGCAGTATTTT. This translates into CSAGSTDTQYF.

This clonotype was recorded a few times. The chain employs TRBV11-2 and TRBJ2-3, with D tentatively TRBD2 (6 bases). Trimming stripped 4 bases from V and 3 bases from J, with 11 bases between. CDR3 size: 14 residues. Germline CDR1 SGHAT, CDR2 FQNNGV. The CDR3 protein is CASSSEGLTDTQYF. As DNA, the CDR3 is TGTGCCAGCAGCTCGGAGGGCCTGACAGATACGCAGTATTTT.

This clonotype was detected only a few times. V usage is TRBV10-3 and J usage is TRBJ2-7, with D perhaps TRBD1 (5 bases). Germline V gene lookup returns CDR1 ENHRY and CDR2 SYGVKD. V dropped 0 bases and J dropped 5 bases, with 14 bases sitting between them. The CDR3 loop spans 15 amino acids. CDR3 sequence: CAISESSGLGHEQYF. CDR3 nucleotide sequence: TGTGCCATCAGTGAGTCCTCAGGGCTGGGGCACGAGCAGTACTTC.

By its share, this clonotype is medium-sized. The gene calls are TRBV7-9 and TRBJ2-7; D uncertain. CDR3 length: 13 amino acids. V was pared by 4 bases and J by 5 bases, with 12 bases between. Germline V gives CDR1 SEHNR, CDR2 FQNEAQ (reference sequence). The CDR3, as DNA: TGTGCCAGCAGCTCGCCCGACACGGACGAGCAGTACTTC. The encoded protein is CASSSPDTDEQYF.

Concerning this clonotype: At one end the junction does not follow the germline gene, possibly because of a read error. The CDR3 region is CAISESGGGQPQHF. As DNA, the CDR3 is TGTGCCATCAGTGAGTCAGGGGGCGGTCAGCCCCAGCATTTT. V is TRBV6-1 and J is TRBJ1-5, with TRBD1 matching 8 bases. The CDR3 length is 14 residues. CDR1 is MNHNS, CDR2 SASEGT, per germline.

This clonotype is deemed large. The V gene is TRBV19, the J gene TRBJ2-1; D is unclear. This CDR3 has 13 residues. The germline CDR1 and CDR2 sequences are LNHDA and SQIVND (reference sequence). Between the trimmed V and J ends, which lost 10 bases and 7 bases, there was a span of 17 bases. CDR3 sequence reads: CATGLGMVNEQFF. CDR3 sequence (DNA): TGTGCCACGGGCTTAGGGATGGTAAATGAGCAGTTCTTC.

The V gene is TRBV4-2, the J gene TRBJ2-1; 7 positions agree with TRBD2. The germline V gene has CDR1 LGHNA and CDR2 YNFKEQ. V gave up 3 bases and J gave up 3 bases; unmatched junction bases: 5. The CDR3 has 15 residues. CDR3 residues: CASSQASGSYNEQFF. Written as DNA, the CDR3 is TGTGCCAGCAGCCAGGCTAGCGGTAGCTACAATGAGCAGTTCTTC.

This clonotype is categorized as medium-sized. The chain is built from TRBV6-6 and TRBJ2-3, with a possible D match to TRBD1 (5 bases). The CDR3 spans 15 residues. Germline CDR1 reads MNHNY; CDR2 reads SVGAGI (reference sequence). The ends were cut back, 9 bases at V and 2 bases at J, with 18 bases in the middle. The CDR3: CASRDGALDTDTQYF. The CDR3 region has the DNA TGTGCCAGTAGAGATGGGGCGTTAGACACAGATACGCAGTATTTT.

By share, this clonotype ranks as medium-sized. The chain is built from TRBV5-1 and TRBJ2-3; D not certain. The germline gives CDR1 SGHRS, CDR2 YFSETQ. The germline V and J ends were trimmed by 2 bases and 0 bases, with 4 bases remaining between them. This CDR3 is 13 amino acids long. The CDR3 region has the DNA TGCGCCAGCAGCTTACATAGCACAGATACGCAGTATTTT. It encodes CASSLHSTDTQYF.

This clonotype was observed a few times. The genes are TRBV13 and TRBJ2-1; 7 bases fit TRBD2. Germline V gene sequence: CDR1 PRHDT, CDR2 FYEKMQ (reference sequence). V was pared by 3 bases and J by 2 bases, with 10 bases of the junction left unmatched. The CDR3 length is 17 residues. The CDR3 bases are TGTGCCAGCAGCTTTTACGGGAGGAGGGGACCCTACAATGAGCAGTTCTTC. Translation gives CASSFYGRRGPYNEQFF.